Following are 11 T cell receptor beta chains from one sample sequenced in a study of shared clonotypes between healthy human individuals. The assay was immunoSEQ multiplex PCR, and TCRdb's table has in-frame clones only and misses some. In the table there are hundreds of thousands of clones, roughly 72% of which are singletons. Sequenced sample: PBMCs. The receptor set was obtained from a woman aged 35 to 49 in good health. Some clones in this sample may be carry-over from other donors' samples.

On this clone itself: A far bigger clonotype differs at one base, so this is likely a read error. This chain connects TRBV7-9 to TRBJ1-2; 7 nucleotides match TRBD1. This CDR3 has 14 residues. J gave up 8 bases and V 5 bases, and 11 bases lay outside the gene matches. Germline CDR1 is SEHNR and CDR2 is FQNEAQ (reference sequence). The CDR3 DNA reads TGTGCCAGCAGCGACCGGGACAGCGATCGGGGCTACACCTTC. It specifies CASSDRDSDRGYTF. Full variable domain (remainder filled in from reference TRBV7-9 and TRBJ1-2): DTGVSQNPRHKITKRGQNVTFRCDPISEHNRLYWYRQTLGQGPEFLTYFQNEAQLEKSRLLSDRFSAERPKGSFSTLEIQRTEQGDSAMYLCASSDRDSDRGYTFGSGTRLTVV.

This clone was counted a single time. The identical CDR3 is also encoded by other nucleotide sequences in the sample. The chain links TRBV7-2 to TRBJ2-3, with unresolved D. CDR1 is SGHTA and CDR2 is FQGNSA in the germline V gene. Trimming stripped 3 bases from V and 2 bases from J, with 9 bases between. The CDR3 extends over 14 amino acids. The CDR3 sequence is CASSLGSHTDTQYF. CDR3 DNA: TGTGCCAGCAGCTTGGGATCCCACACAGATACGCAGTATTTT.

The rearrangement links TRBV10-3 to TRBJ2-7; D is uncertain. Trimming shortened V by 0 bases and J by 5 bases, and 14 bases separated the two germline ends. This CDR3 spans 15 amino acids. Germline assignment: CDR1 ENHRY and CDR2 SYGVKD. Here the CDR3 DNA reads TGTGCCATCAGTGAGTCGGACGTAAGGAGCCACGAGCAGTACTTC. This translates into CAISESDVRSHEQYF.

This chain connects TRBV7-6 to TRBJ2-7; D perhaps matches TRBD1 (5 bases). The CDR3 contains 13 residues. CDR1 is SGHVS, CDR2 FNYEAQ, per germline. Trimming shortened V by 5 bases and J by 7 bases, and 15 bases separated the two germline ends. The CDR3 DNA reads TGTGCCAGCAGCCTGGGGCCTAGTGGGGAGCAGTACTTC. It specifies CASSLGPSGEQYF.

The V call is TRBV7-9, the J call TRBJ1-1, with D maybe TRBD1 (5 bases). This CDR3 has 14 residues. The germline V and J ends were trimmed by 1 base and 2 bases, with 8 bases remaining between them. Per germline, CDR1 SEHNR and CDR2 FQNEAQ (reference sequence). In DNA form, the CDR3 reads TGTGCCAGCAGCTTAGTGTGGGACAACACTGAAGCTTTCTTT. As protein: CASSLVWDNTEAFF.

This chain uses TRBV6-4 with TRBJ2-2; 7 bases fit TRBD1. The trim removed 3 bases at V and 2 bases at J, leaving 6 bases unmatched. The germline V gene has CDR1 MRHNA and CDR2 SNTAGT. The CDR3 totals 16 residues. CDR3 bases: TGTGCCAGCAGTGATTTACAGGGGCCAAACACCGGGGAGCTGTTTTTT. This codes for CASSDLQGPNTGELFF.

The chain uses TRBV5-1 and TRBJ2-6, with D possibly TRBD1 on 6 matching bases. CDR1 and CDR2 from the germline V gene are SGHRS and YFSETQ. Trimming took 0 bases from V and 0 from J, leaving 7 bases between them. The CDR3 runs to 16 residues. The CDR3 DNA reads TGCGCCAGCAGCTTGGAAGGGGGCTCTGGGGCCAACGTCCTGACTTTC. This sequence encodes CASSLEGGSGANVLTF.

J is TRBJ1-1 and V is TRBV2; D not certain. This CDR3 contains 13 residues. CDR1 SNHLY and CDR2 FYNNEI come from the germline V gene. Trimming took 3 bases from V and 6 from J, leaving 11 bases between them. This chain's CDR3 is CASSDPPGAEAFF. Written as DNA, the CDR3 is TGTGCCAGCAGTGATCCGCCCGGGGCTGAAGCTTTCTTT.

The chain combines TRBV20-1 with TRBJ1-2; D gene unclear. Trimming left V 5 bases short and J 3 bases short, with 7 bases between. The CDR3 runs 11 residues. CDR1 is DFQATT and CDR2 is SNEGSKA in the germline V gene (reference sequence). The CDR3 nucleotides are TGCAGTGCTGCCCGAGACTATGGCTACACCTTC. Protein sequence: CSAARDYGYTF.

The table lists this clone with a few counts. The gene calls are TRBV7-9 and TRBJ1-1; 8 nucleotides align to TRBD1. Per germline, CDR1 SEHNR and CDR2 FQNEAQ (reference sequence). The CDR3 extends over 13 amino acids. The V gene end was trimmed by 6 bases and the J gene end by 4 bases; junction bases not matched to a gene: 4. The CDR3 region has the DNA TGTGCCAGCAGAACGACAGGGGCCACTGAAGCTTTCTTT. As protein: CASRTTGATEAFF. Together with reference TRBV7-9 and TRBJ1-1, the CDR3 gives the full variable domain: DTGVSQNPRHKITKRGQNVTFRCDPISEHNRLYWYRQTLGQGPEFLTYFQNEAQLEKSRLLSDRFSAERPKGSFSTLEIQRTEQGDSAMYLCASRTTGATEAFFGQGTRLTVV.

This sequence joins TRBV11-1 and TRBJ1-1, with a tentative D call TRBD1 (6 bases). Germline V gene data show CDR1 as SGHAT and CDR2 as FQDESV (reference sequence). With 3 bases removed from V and 0 bases from J, the gap between germline ends came to 8 bases. The CDR3 is made up of 14 amino acids. The CDR3 DNA reads as TGTGCCAGCAGCTTGGACAGCTTGAACACTGAAGCTTTCTTT. Translation gives CASSLDSLNTEAFF.